This T cell receptor (beta chain) was retrieved from a study of graft-versus-host responses after intestinal transplantation. Study overall: As for transplant type, recipients had multivisceral, liver-intestinal, or isolated intestinal grafts. All recipients got anti-thymocyte globulin induction, then tacrolimus and steroids for around three years. Findings of the study overall: Levels of circulating GvH clones at their peak were associated with early post-transplant HvG declines.

Here immunoSEQ multiplex PCR was the method, and the copy in TCRdb shows in-frame clones only, minus some. The sample lists about 89,000 clones, 94% occurring once. For this clone: The antigen is undetermined.

CDR1 is SGHRS and CDR2 is YFSETQ in the germline V gene. The trim removed 4 bases at V and 3 bases at J, leaving 7 bases unmatched. The CDR3 has 15 amino acids. The chain has TRBV5-1 and TRBJ1-1; 9 bases map to TRBD1. Sequencing used unstimulated CD4+ T cells sorted from spleen or lymph node cells, obtained before transplant. This receptor was obtained from a human donor who was the organ donor for an intestinal transplant. The CDR3 DNA reads TGCGCCAGCAGCCCACAGGGGGCGGGGGACACTGAAGCTTTCTTT. Encoded protein: CASSPQGAGDTEAFF.